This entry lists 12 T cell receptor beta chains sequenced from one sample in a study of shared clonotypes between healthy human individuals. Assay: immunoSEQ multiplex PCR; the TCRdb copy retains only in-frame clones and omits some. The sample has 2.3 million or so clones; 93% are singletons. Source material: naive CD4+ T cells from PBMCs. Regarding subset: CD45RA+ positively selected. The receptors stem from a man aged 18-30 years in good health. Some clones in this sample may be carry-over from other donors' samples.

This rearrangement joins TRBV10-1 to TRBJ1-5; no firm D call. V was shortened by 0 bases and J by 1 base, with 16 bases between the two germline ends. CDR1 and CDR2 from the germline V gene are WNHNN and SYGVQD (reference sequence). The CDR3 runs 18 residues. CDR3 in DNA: TGCGCCAGCAGTGAGTCGGTAAAGCCCCTGGGGAGCAATCAGCCCCAGCATTTT. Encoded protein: CASSESVKPLGSNQPQHF.

The CDR3: CASSAAGGVETQYF. For the CDR3, the DNA is TGTGCCAGCAGTGCGGCAGGGGGGGTGGAGACCCAGTACTTC. This chain uses TRBV28 with TRBJ2-5; either TRBD1 or TRBD2 may supply D (7 bases each). V was shortened by 5 bases and J by 5 bases, with 15 bases between the two germline ends. The CDR3 runs to 14 residues. CDR1 MDHEN and CDR2 SYDVKM come from the germline V gene.

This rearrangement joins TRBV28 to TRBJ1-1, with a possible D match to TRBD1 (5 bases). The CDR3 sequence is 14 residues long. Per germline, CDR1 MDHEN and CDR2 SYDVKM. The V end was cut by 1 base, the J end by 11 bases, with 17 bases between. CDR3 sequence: CASSLLQDGRRAFF. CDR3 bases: TGTGCCAGCAGTTTATTACAGGACGGAAGACGGGCTTTCTTT. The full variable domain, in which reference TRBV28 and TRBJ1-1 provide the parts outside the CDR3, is DVKVTQSSRYLVKRTGEKVFLECVQDMDHENMFWYRQDPGLGLRLIYFSYDVKMKEKGDIPEGYSVSREKKERFSLILESASTNQTSMYLCASSLLQDGRRAFFGQGTRLTVV.

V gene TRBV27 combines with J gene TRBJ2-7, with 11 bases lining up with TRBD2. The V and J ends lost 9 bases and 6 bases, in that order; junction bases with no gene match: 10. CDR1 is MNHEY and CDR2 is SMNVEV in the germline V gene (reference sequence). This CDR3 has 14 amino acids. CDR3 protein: CASTSLAGAFEQYF. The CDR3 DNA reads TGTGCCAGTACGTCACTAGCGGGAGCCTTCGAGCAGTACTTC.

CDR3 bases: TGCAGCGTCGCAGGAAGGGCTGGGGCCAACGTCCTGACTTTC. Translated, it gives CSVAGRAGANVLTF. The chain combines TRBV29-1 with TRBJ2-6; no clear D gene. From germline, CDR1 is SQVTM and CDR2 ANQGSEA. This CDR3 has 14 residues. V was shortened by 6 bases and J by 2 bases, with 11 bases between the two germline ends.

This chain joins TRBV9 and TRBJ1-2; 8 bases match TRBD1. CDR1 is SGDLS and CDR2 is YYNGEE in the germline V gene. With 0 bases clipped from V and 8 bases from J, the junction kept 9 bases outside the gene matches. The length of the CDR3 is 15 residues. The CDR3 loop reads CASSVDGQGMSGYTF. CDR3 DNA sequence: TGTGCCAGCAGCGTAGACGGACAGGGAATGAGCGGCTACACCTTC. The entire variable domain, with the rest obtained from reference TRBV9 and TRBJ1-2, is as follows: DSGVTQTPKHLITATGQRVTLRCSPRSGDLSVYWYQQSLDQGLQFLIQYYNGEERAKGNILERFSAQQFPDLHSELNLSSLELGDSALYFCASSVDGQGMSGYTFGSGTRLTVV.

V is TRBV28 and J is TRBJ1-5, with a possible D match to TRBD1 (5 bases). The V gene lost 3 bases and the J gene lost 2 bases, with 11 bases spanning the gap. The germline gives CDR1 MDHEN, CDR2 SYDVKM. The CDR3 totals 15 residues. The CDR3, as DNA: TGTGCCAGCAGTTTCGGGCAGGGAGGCAATCAGCCCCAGCATTTT. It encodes CASSFGQGGNQPQHF.

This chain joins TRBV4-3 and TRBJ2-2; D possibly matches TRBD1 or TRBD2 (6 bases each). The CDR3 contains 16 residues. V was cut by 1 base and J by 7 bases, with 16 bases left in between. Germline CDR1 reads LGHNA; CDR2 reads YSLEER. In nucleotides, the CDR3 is TGCGCCAGCAGCCAAGCCGGGGGACCCAGGGGCGGGGAGCTGTTTTTT. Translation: CASSQAGGPRGGELFF.

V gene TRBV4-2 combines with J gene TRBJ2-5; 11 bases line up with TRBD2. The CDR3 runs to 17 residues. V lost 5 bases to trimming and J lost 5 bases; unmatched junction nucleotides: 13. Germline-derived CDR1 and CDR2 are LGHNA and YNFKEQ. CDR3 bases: TGTGCCAGCAGCGCCGGGTTAGCGGGAGGGCTGGAGGAGACCCAGTACTTC. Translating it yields CASSAGLAGGLEETQYF.

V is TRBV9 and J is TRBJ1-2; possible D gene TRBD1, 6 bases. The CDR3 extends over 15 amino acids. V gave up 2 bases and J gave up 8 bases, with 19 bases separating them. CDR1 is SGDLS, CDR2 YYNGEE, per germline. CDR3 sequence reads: CASSVAGTSPPGYTF. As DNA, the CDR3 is TGTGCCAGCAGCGTCGCCGGGACATCCCCCCCAGGCTACACCTTC.

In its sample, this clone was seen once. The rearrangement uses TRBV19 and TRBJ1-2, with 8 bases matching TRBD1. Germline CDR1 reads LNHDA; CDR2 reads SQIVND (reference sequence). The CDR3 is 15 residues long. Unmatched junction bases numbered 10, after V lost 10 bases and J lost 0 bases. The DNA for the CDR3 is TGTGCCACAAGCGACAGGGGCTCATCTAACTATGGCTACACCTTC. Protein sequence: CATSDRGSSNYGYTF.

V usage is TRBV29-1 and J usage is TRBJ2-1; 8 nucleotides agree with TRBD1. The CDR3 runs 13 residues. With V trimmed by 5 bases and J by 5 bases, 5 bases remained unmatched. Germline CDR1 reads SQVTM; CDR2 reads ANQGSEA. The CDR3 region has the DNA TGCAGCGTTAGCCGACAGGGGCACAATGAGCAGTTCTTC. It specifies CSVSRQGHNEQFF.